The 28 T cell receptor beta chains presented below share a single source sample, sequenced in a study of blood T cell repertoires in COVID-19. The method was immunoSEQ multiplex PCR; TCRdb's version includes in-frame clones alone and lacks a portion of them. This table holds about 180,000 clones, roughly four fifths found once. Sample: peripheral blood. Every receptor here comes from a human donor in a cohort sampled during active COVID-19.

This chain uses TRBV7-9 with TRBJ2-5, with D uncertain. The CDR3 loop spans 14 amino acids. Germline-derived CDR1 and CDR2 are SEHNR and FQNEAQ (reference sequence). The germline V and J ends were trimmed by 2 bases and 1 base, with 8 bases remaining between them. CDR3 sequence: CASSLSAFQETQYF. The CDR3 coding sequence is TGTGCCAGCAGCTTATCAGCGTTCCAAGAGACCCAGTACTTC.

This clone has only a few counts. This chain joins TRBV4-2 and TRBJ2-7; a possible D gene is TRBD1 (6 bases). V lost 0 bases and J lost 4, with 13 bases in between. The CDR3 totals 15 residues. Germline loops: CDR1 LGHNA, CDR2 YNFKEQ. The DNA for the CDR3 is TGTGCCAGCAGCCAAGAGGGGGCGGGTCTATACGAGCAGTACTTC. Translated, it gives CASSQEGAGLYEQYF.

The gene calls are TRBV3-1 (or the pseudogene TRBV3-2) and TRBJ1-2; 8 nucleotides match TRBD1. V lost 5 bases, J lost 5 bases, and 13 bases stayed unmatched. The CDR3 consists of 16 residues. Germline assignment: CDR1 LGHDT and CDR2 YNNKEL (reference sequence). The chain's CDR3 is CASSLTDRGRLYGYTF. DNA of the CDR3: TGTGCCAGCAGCTTGACCGACAGGGGACGGCTATATGGCTACACCTTC.

This clone was observed a single time. The chain uses TRBV19 and TRBJ2-6; no clear D gene. The V and J ends lost 5 bases and 13 bases respectively, with 24 bases between them. CDR1 is LNHDA and CDR2 is SQIVND in the germline V gene (reference sequence). The CDR3 covers 16 residues. CDR3 in amino acids: CASSLHTQQPPLVLTF. As DNA, the CDR3 is TGTGCCAGTAGTCTCCACACTCAACAGCCCCCGTTAGTCCTGACTTTC. Drawing the rest from reference TRBV19 and TRBJ2-6, the complete variable domain is DGGITQSPKYLFRKEGQNVTLSCEQNLNHDAMYWYRQDPGQGLRLIYYSQIVNDFQKGDIAEGYSVSREKKESFPLTVTSAQKNPTAFYLCASSLHTQQPPLVLTFGAGSRLTVL.

The V gene is TRBV19, the J gene TRBJ1-5, with TRBD1 matching over 9 bases. Per germline, CDR1 LNHDA and CDR2 SQIVND (reference sequence). The V and J ends lost 2 bases and 6 bases, in that order; junction bases with no gene match: 5. The CDR3 length is 15 residues. In DNA, the CDR3 is TGTGCCAGTAGTATACAGGAGACAGGGGGTCAGCCCCAGCATTTT. This codes for CASSIQETGGQPQHF.

The rearrangement uses TRBV2 and TRBJ2-5; D is perhaps TRBD1 (7 bases). The CDR3 is made up of 17 amino acids. Trimming removed 5 bases from V and 2 bases from J, with 21 bases in between. The germline V gene encodes CDR1 SNHLY and CDR2 FYNNEI. CDR3: CASSPPVDGGQQETQYF. As DNA, the CDR3 is TGTGCCAGCAGTCCCCCGGTCGACGGGGGACAGCAAGAGACCCAGTACTTC.

The V call is TRBV6-5, the J call TRBJ2-5; 8 positions agree with TRBD1. The germline V gene encodes CDR1 MNHEY and CDR2 SVGAGI. The CDR3 totals 14 residues. The V gene end was trimmed by 6 bases and the J gene end by 5 bases; junction bases not matched to a gene: 8. CDR3 region: CASRNAGGRETQYF. CDR3 in DNA: TGTGCCAGCAGGAACGCAGGGGGCAGGGAGACCCAGTACTTC.

The V and J genes are TRBV4-1 and TRBJ1-2; 9 bases agree with TRBD1. Per germline, CDR1 MGHRA and CDR2 YSYEKL. The CDR3 consists of 14 residues. V was clipped by 4 bases and J by 7 bases; unmatched bases: 7. The CDR3: CASSRGQGVAGYTF. CDR3 bases: TGCGCCAGCAGCCGGGGACAGGGAGTAGCTGGCTACACCTTC.

This chain joins TRBV5-4 and TRBJ2-7, with 9 bases lining up with TRBD1. The CDR3 is 15 amino acids. The trim removed 3 bases at V and 3 bases at J, leaving 7 bases unmatched. From germline, CDR1 is SGHNT and CDR2 YYREEE (reference sequence). The CDR3 nucleotides are TGTGCCAGCAGCTCTCCGGGACAGGGATTCTACGAGCAGTACTTC. Translating gives CASSSPGQGFYEQYF.

The chain couples TRBV11-2 to TRBJ2-6, with D possibly matching TRBD2 (6 bases). This CDR3 contains 19 residues. The germline V gene encodes CDR1 SGHAT and CDR2 FQNNGV. V lost 5 bases to trimming and J lost 0 bases, with 20 bases between them. Here the CDR3 DNA reads TGTGCCAGCAGCGGAGGGGCTTCTAGGGTACACTCTGGGGCCAACGTCCTGACTTTC. It translates to CASSGGASRVHSGANVLTF.

This chain connects TRBV5-1 to TRBJ2-6; D is uncertain. Germline lookup yields CDR1 SGHRS and CDR2 YFSETQ. V was clipped by 1 base and J by 0 bases, with 5 bases between them. The CDR3 totals 15 residues. This CDR3 reads CASSLRFSGANVLTF. CDR3 DNA sequence: TGCGCCAGCAGCTTGCGTTTCTCTGGGGCCAACGTCCTGACTTTC. The full variable domain, completed using reference TRBV5-1 and TRBJ2-6, is KAGVTQTPRYLIKTRGQQVTLSCSPISGHRSVSWYQQTPGQGLQFLFEYFSETQRNKGNFPGRFSGRQFSNSRSEMNVSTLELGDSALYLCASSLRFSGANVLTFGAGSRLTVL.

In the case of this clone: The junction differs from germline at one of its ends, possibly a read error. V and J are TRBV29-1 and TRBJ1-2; the D is unclear. The CDR3 runs to 13 residues. In germline, CDR1 is SQVTM, CDR2 ANQGSEA. CDR3 amino acids: CSVQDPSYEGYTF. The CDR3 coding sequence is TGCAGCGTTCAAGACCCATCTTATGAGGGCTACACCTTC.

The V gene is TRBV3-1 (or the pseudogene TRBV3-2), the J gene TRBJ1-4; a possible D gene is TRBD1 (6 bases). CDR1 LGHDT and CDR2 YNNKEL come from the germline V gene (reference sequence). Trimming removed 4 bases at V and 7 bases at J, with 13 bases between. The CDR3 runs 14 residues. CDR3 DNA: TGTGCCAGCAGCCTACGAGGGGGGGGTGAAAAACTGTTTTTT. Protein product: CASSLRGGGEKLFF.

This clone was seen a few times. This chain connects TRBV27 to TRBJ2-7; 13 bases align to TRBD2. Germline V gene lookup returns CDR1 MNHEY and CDR2 SMNVEV (reference sequence). This CDR3 comprises 18 residues. The junction had 13 bases not matched to a gene; V was cut back by 2 bases and J by 6 bases. The CDR3 reads CASSLGGTSGVPYGEQYF. CDR3 DNA sequence: TGTGCCAGCAGTTTAGGTGGGACTAGCGGGGTTCCGTACGGCGAGCAGTACTTC.

CDR3 sequence reads: CASSQSSYNSPLHF. DNA for the CDR3: TGCGCCAGCAGCCAGAGCTCCTATAATTCACCCCTCCACTTT. The chain links TRBV4-1 to TRBJ1-6; D gene unclear. Between the trimmed V and J ends, which lost 3 bases and 0 bases, there was a span of 3 bases. The V gene's germline CDR1 is MGHRA and CDR2 YSYEKL. The CDR3 extends over 14 amino acids.

This chain connects TRBV7-3 to TRBJ2-6, with D hard to call. The CDR3 runs 14 residues. Trimming cost V 6 bases and J 2 bases, with 8 bases left between them. Germline values: CDR1 SGHTA, CDR2 FQGTGA. The CDR3: CASRPETGANVLTF. CDR3 nucleotides: TGTGCCAGCAGGCCCGAGACTGGGGCCAACGTCCTGACTTTC.

The CDR3 sequence is CASSVFDGSTDTQYF. CDR3 bases: TGTGCCAGCAGCGTCTTTGACGGGAGCACAGATACGCAGTATTTT. V and J are TRBV9 and TRBJ2-3, with no clear D. The CDR3 spans 15 residues. The V and J ends lost 2 bases and 0 bases respectively, with 10 bases between them. CDR1 and CDR2 from the germline V gene are SGDLS and YYNGEE.

The chain couples TRBV13 to TRBJ2-7; TRBD2 is a possible D gene (6 bases). CDR1 and CDR2 (germline): PRHDT, FYEKMQ (reference sequence). The CDR3 runs to 15 residues. Trimming took 3 bases from V and 2 from J, leaving 14 bases between them. The CDR3 sequence is CASSFRDSVPYEQYF. CDR3 sequence (DNA): TGTGCCAGCAGCTTCCGGGACTCCGTTCCCTACGAGCAGTACTTC.

Only a few counts were recorded for this clone. The V gene is TRBV9, the J gene TRBJ1-1, with D perhaps TRBD1 (5 bases). Trimming pared 3 bases from V and 3 bases from J, leaving 9 bases between. CDR1 is SGDLS and CDR2 is YYNGEE in the germline V gene. The CDR3 consists of 13 residues. CDR3 amino acids: CASSAAGDTEAFF. In DNA form, the CDR3 reads TGTGCCAGCAGCGCAGCGGGGGACACTGAAGCTTTCTTT.

The chain recombines TRBV20-1 with TRBJ2-1, with D hard to call. The CDR3 has 11 residues. Germline CDR1 and CDR2: DFQATT and SNEGSKA (reference sequence). V lost 6 bases and J 8 bases, leaving 11 bases between the germline ends. The CDR3 protein is CSAPRVDEQFF. As DNA, the CDR3 is TGCAGTGCCCCCCGTGTCGATGAGCAGTTCTTC.

CDR3 nucleotide sequence: TGTGCCAGCAGCGTGGGGCCGTCCGGGTATGAGCAGTTCTTC. Residues: CASSVGPSGYEQFF. The gene calls are TRBV9 and TRBJ2-1, with D possibly TRBD1 on 5 matching bases. The CDR3 loop spans 14 amino acids. V lost 2 bases and J lost 8, with 14 bases in between. In germline, CDR1 is SGDLS, CDR2 YYNGEE.

The chain links TRBV2 to TRBJ1-2; 8 bases fit TRBD1. CDR1 and CDR2 (germline): SNHLY, FYNNEI. This CDR3 has 15 amino acids. V trimming: 4 bases; J trimming: 6 bases; junction bases outside the gene matches: 10. CDR3 nucleotides: TGTGCCAGCAGTGCTCTCCAGGGGGCTTTGGATGGCTACACCTTC. This gives the protein CASSALQGALDGYTF.

The chain carries TRBV18 and TRBJ1-6; 8 bases map to TRBD1. The CDR3 has 17 residues. The V and J ends lost 3 bases and 7 bases, in that order; junction bases with no gene match: 11. Germline V gives CDR1 KGHSH, CDR2 LQKENI. DNA of the CDR3: TGTGCCAGCTCACCCACCTCCGGACAGGGTCTGAATTCACCCCTCCACTTT. Translated, it gives CASSPTSGQGLNSPLHF.

This chain connects TRBV10-3 to TRBJ2-3; TRBD2 agrees at 9 bases. V gave up 5 bases and J gave up 3 bases; unmatched junction bases: 3. Germline CDR1 ENHRY, CDR2 SYGVKD. This CDR3 spans 14 amino acids. This CDR3 is CAISSGLATDTQYF. Written as DNA, the CDR3 is TGTGCCATCAGTTCAGGACTAGCGACAGATACGCAGTATTTT.

In DNA, the CDR3 is TGTGCCACCAGCAACCAAGTTTCGGGACAGGGATATGGCTACACCTTC. It codes for CATSNQVSGQGYGYTF. The rearrangement joins TRBV15 to TRBJ1-2; TRBD1 agrees at 9 bases. Per the germline V gene, CDR1 is LNHNV and CDR2 is YYDKDF (reference sequence). CDR3 length: 16 amino acids. V dropped 4 bases and J dropped 5; count of bases not matched to a gene: 11.

This clone was seen only once. The V and J genes are TRBV6-2 or TRBV6-3 and TRBJ2-1; 8 nucleotides match TRBD1. V was clipped by 5 bases and J by 5 bases; unmatched bases: 2. Germline CDR1 and CDR2: MNHEY and SVGEGT. CDR3 length: 13 amino acids. As DNA, the CDR3 is TGTGCCAGCAGTCCGACAGGGGACAATGAGCAGTTCTTC. Residues: CASSPTGDNEQFF.

The CDR3 DNA reads as TGTGCCATCAGTGATCCCGGCTCCTACGAGCAGTACTTC. Its translation is CAISDPGSYEQYF. This chain links TRBV10-3 with TRBJ2-7; D not resolved. Trimming pared 3 bases from V and 0 bases from J, leaving 6 bases between. This CDR3 has 13 residues. Germline CDR1 ENHRY, CDR2 SYGVKD.

The chain carries TRBV11-2 and TRBJ2-7; D is perhaps TRBD1 (6 bases). V shed 5 bases and J shed 3 bases, with 23 bases lying between them. The germline V gene encodes CDR1 SGHAT and CDR2 FQNNGV. The CDR3 length is 17 residues. For the CDR3, the DNA is TGTGCCAGCAGCCCAATTTCTCAGGGGTTTGGTTACTACGAGCAGTACTTC. Its protein product is CASSPISQGFGYYEQYF.